Here is one T cell receptor beta chain with its context. This clone's antigen is unknown. Per-nucleotide qualities are absent, and no much larger clonotype sits a single base away. Via the germline V gene (reference sequence), CDR1 is LNHDA and CDR2 SQIVND. The CDR3 numbers 14 residues from cysteine through phenylalanine. CDR3 DNA only is kept here, 42 bases in frame from base 1. After removal of 5 bases from V and 6 bases from J, the junction retains 8 bases not matched to a gene. Participants in the prospective study were enrolled through a virtual design, were aged roughly 18 to 100 years, and lived in approximately 25 United States geographic areas. In the prospective study, cohorts were assigned on the basis of participant-reported clinical history obtained from a screening survey and a study questionnaire. Mobile phlebotomists in the prospective study collected whole blood, serum and a nasopharyngeal or oropharyngeal swab from every participant. Prospective study participants could optionally give additional blood draws and questionnaires over an approximately 2-month period. Before DNA extraction, blood samples from the prospective study were shipped at room temperature or frozen.

These data are taken from a study of blood T cell repertoires in COVID-19 (dated by TCRdb to 2020 to 2022). About the full investigation: Samples covering the acute and convalescent phases of COVID-19 were provided by collaborators in the United States, Italy and Spain. The prospective study material was composed of cDNA or gDNA derived from T cells, B-cell-depleted T cells, or PBMCs. Subjects who had been exposed to COVID-19, were actively infected with it, or had recovered from it provided the deeply sampled blood TCRbeta repertoires that made up the dataset. The repertoires were released in a freely available public database intended as a resource for research on the immune response to SARS-CoV-2. The samples were drawn from two sources: the first 160 participants of the ongoing ImmuneRACE study, and 950 to 1,500 subjects contributed by 6 global collaborators. Nearly every sample came with metadata listing a de-identified subject ID, COVID-19 status, age in years and sex. Where HLA class I and class II types were available, the types were taken from metadata supplied by the sample provider, not from assay-based typing. Study-wide conclusions, independent of this receptor: The quantity of clinical and demographic metadata differed by source and by participant and was supplied without curation.

The immunoSEQ Assay, a bias-controlled multiplex PCR, was used to amplify TCRbeta CDR3 regions from genomic DNA. Regarding the original processing steps: Within the assay, amplification of reference gene primers was used to estimate how many nucleated cells each sample contained. Sequence reads were collapsed and filtered to measure the absolute abundance of every unique TCRbeta CDR3 rearrangement. For each sample, productive Simpson clonality was calculated by taking the square root of Simpson's diversity index across productive rearrangements. TCRdb mirrors the immuneACCESS table, restricted to in-frame sequences. Some clones are absent from its copies; in checked studies, under half trace to an unresolved V gene, and the reason for the others is unknown. Clonal size and the V and J genes are those of that table, whereas D and trimming came from the DNA. In this sample the table shows around 230,000 clones, roughly 90% of which occur a single time. The ten largest clones capture over 3% of the sample.

Material for sequencing was PBMCs or T cells enriched from blood (not recorded which). This TCR derives from a woman in her thirties or forties with acute COVID-19. The rearranged chain carries TRBV19 and TRBJ2-7; 9 nucleotides in the junction match TRBD1. The nucleotide sequence reads TGTGCCAGTAGTCCGGACAGGGGTGTAAGCGAGCAGTACTTC. Its translation is CASSPDRGVSEQYF.